This is a list of T cell receptor beta chains from one sample in a study of CD8 T cells in ankylosing spondylitis. TCRdb reprocessed the 5' RACE reads with MiXCR, giving one entry per CDR3 protein. The sample contains 250,000 or so distinct CDR3 sequences, under 30% of which appear only once. Sequenced material: blood, either unsorted or a sorted T cell fraction (not recorded which). Source of these receptors: a male donor with ankylosing spondylitis or in good health (not recorded which). Both conserved end residues are part of each CDR3. Each record gives: D gene, clone size, V gene, J gene, CDR3 DNA, CDR3 protein. D genes are given only for firm matches. A clone size is listed for some rows: how often the clone was seen (once, few, many), or a class if it is expanded.

TRBD1,-,TRBV23-1,TRBJ2-1,TGCGCCAGCAGTCTGGGACAGACACCACCCGTTGAGCAGTTCTTC,CASSLGQTPPVEQFF
-,few,TRBV20-1,TRBJ2-2,TGCAGTGCCGATGTCTGGGGGGAGCTGTTTTTT,CSADVWGELFF
TRBD2,-,TRBV4-1,TRBJ2-1,TGCGCCAGCAGCCCGACGGGACTAGCGAATGAGCAGTTCTTC,CASSPTGLANEQFF
-,many,TRBV5-1,TRBJ2-7,TGCGCCAGCAGCTTGCTTACCCTCAGCGGCGAGCAGTACTTC,CASSLLTLSGEQYF
TRBD1,few,TRBV20-1,TRBJ1-4,TGCAGTGCTAGAGCCGGGACAGGGCAGGAAAAACTGTTTTTT,CSARAGTGQEKLFF
-,-,TRBV4-2,TRBJ2-7,TGTGCCAGCAGCCAAGATGTAAGGGACGAGCAGTACTTC,CASSQDVRDEQYF
TRBD1,-,TRBV11-2,TRBJ2-1,TGTGCCAGCAGCTTATACACCGGGACAGCATACAATGAGCAGTTCTTC,CASSLYTGTAYNEQFF
-,-,TRBV12-3/TRBV12-4,TRBJ1-6,TGTGCCAGCAGTTTAGGCAGGACCTATAATTCACCCCTCCACTTT,CASSLGRTYNSPLHF
TRBD2,many,TRBV7-3,TRBJ2-1,TGTGCCAGCAGCTTACTCCCTAAGCGGGGGGGCCCCAATGAGCAGTTCTTC,CASSLLPKRGGPNEQFF
-,-,TRBV18,TRBJ2-5,TGTGCCAGCTCTGGTGGGGGGACGACGGAGACCCAGTACTTC,CASSGGGTTETQYF
-,many,TRBV20-1,TRBJ1-5,TGCAGGGCGACCGCGCTAAATCAGCCCCAGCATTTT,CRATALNQPQHF
TRBD1,many,TRBV28,TRBJ2-7,TGTGCCAGCAGCCAGACGACAGGGGGCTCCTACGAGCAGTACTTC,CASSQTTGGSYEQYF
TRBD2,-,TRBV20-1,TRBJ2-5,TGCAGTGCCCGAGCGGGGGGGAAACAAGAGACCCAGTACTTC,CSARAGGKQETQYF
-,many,TRBV5-5,TRBJ2-5,TGTGCCAGCAGCTTCAGGGGTGGGCTACAAGAGACCCAGTACTTC,CASSFRGGLQETQYF
TRBD2,-,TRBV29-1,TRBJ2-7,TGCAGCGTGGGGGGAAAACTAGCGGGGTACGAGCAGTACTTC,CSVGGKLAGYEQYF
-,-,TRBV12-3/TRBV12-4,TRBJ2-2,TGTGCCAGCAGTTTGGGTTCAGGCGGGGAGCTGTTTTTT,CASSLGSGGELFF
TRBD2,-,TRBV6-2/TRBV6-3,TRBJ2-7,TGTGCCAGCAGGGGGACTAGTAAAGACGAGCAGTACTTC,CASRGTSKDEQYF
TRBD2,few,TRBV20-1,TRBJ2-3,TGCAGTGCTAGAGATGGACTAGTCCCCACAGATACGCAGTATTTT,CSARDGLVPTDTQYF
-,many,TRBV29-1,TRBJ1-1,TGCAGCGTTGTCTCTAAGGCCCTGAACACTGAAGCTTTCTTT,CSVVSKALNTEAFF
-,few,TRBV5-4,TRBJ1-1,TGTGCCAGCAGTCCAGGAGGCAGGGGACCTGAGAACACTGAAGCTTTCTTT,CASSPGGRGPENTEAFF
-,-,TRBV7-6,TRBJ2-2,TGTGCCAGCAGCGCCAGGATTACCGGGGAGCTGTTTTTT,CASSARITGELFF
TRBD1,many,TRBV18,TRBJ2-3,TGTGCCAGCAGCCCCGGACAGGGGGCAACAGATACGCAGTATTTT,CASSPGQGATDTQYF
-,-,TRBV10-3,TRBJ2-2,TGTGCCATCAGTGACATTAAGCCGACGGGGGAGCTGTTTTTT,CAISDIKPTGELFF
-,-,TRBV28,TRBJ2-5,TGTGCCAGCACTCAGGGAAGGGTGATGGAGACCCAGTACTTC,CASTQGRVMETQYF
TRBD1,-,TRBV20-1,TRBJ2-7,TGCAGTGCTCGAGCGGCGTCGGCAGGGGGTGTATCCGAGCAGTACTTC,CSARAASAGGVSEQYF
-,few,TRBV24-1,TRBJ2-1,TGTGCCACCAGTGATTTGTTCGATGAGCAGTTCTTC,CATSDLFDEQFF
TRBD2,many,TRBV12-3/TRBV12-4,TRBJ2-7,TGTGCCAGCAGACCCCGGGGGGGGAATGGGCCCTACGAGCAGTACTTC,CASRPRGGNGPYEQYF
TRBD1,-,TRBV30,TRBJ2-3,TGTGCCTGGAGTACAGGGGCGGCACCAGATACGCAGTATTTT,CAWSTGAAPDTQYF
-,-,TRBV6-5,TRBJ2-7,TGTGCCAGCAGTTACTCGACGACTCTTAGCTCCTACGAGCAGTACTTC,CASSYSTTLSSYEQYF
TRBD2,-,TRBV20-1,TRBJ2-3,TGCAGTGCTAGTTCGCTAGCGGGGTCTGGCACAGATACGCAGTATTTT,CSASSLAGSGTDTQYF
TRBD1,many,TRBV20-1,TRBJ2-3,TGCAGTGCTACCTTCTCCGGGACAGGGGGCTCAACAGATACGCAGTATTTT,CSATFSGTGGSTDTQYF
-,-,TRBV7-3,TRBJ2-1,TGTGCCAGCAGCTTAACGGACTACAATGAGCAGTTCTTC,CASSLTDYNEQFF
-,-,TRBV6-2/TRBV6-3,TRBJ2-5,TGTGCCAGCATCCTTAGGGAGACACGCCAAGAGACCCAGTACTTC,CASILRETRQETQYF
-,many,TRBV5-6,TRBJ2-7,TGTGCCAGCAGCTTGGGTCTGGGTAGGGCCTACGAGCAGTACTTC,CASSLGLGRAYEQYF
-,-,TRBV20-1,TRBJ2-3,TGCAGTGCTAGAGATCGCCCCGGCAACACAGATACGCAGTATTTT,CSARDRPGNTDTQYF
TRBD1,few,TRBV20-1,TRBJ2-5,TGCAGTGGGGGACAGGAAGAGACCCAGTACTTC,CSGGQEETQYF
TRBD1,-,TRBV2,TRBJ1-5,TGTGCCAGCAATGACAGGGCTCGCAATCAGCCCCAGCATTTT,CASNDRARNQPQHF
TRBD1,-,TRBV2,TRBJ2-3,TGTGCCAGCAGTGGCGGGACAGGGGCGAGGGATACGCAGTATTTT,CASSGGTGARDTQYF
-,-,TRBV10-3,TRBJ2-7,TGTGCCATCAGTACCGGCTACGAGCAGTACTTC,CAISTGYEQYF
TRBD1,many,TRBV29-1,TRBJ2-1,TGCAGCGTCGAGGGGGCCACTCGCGGACACGATGAGCAGTTCTTC,CSVEGATRGHDEQFF
TRBD2,few,TRBV6-1,TRBJ2-7,TGTGCCAGCAGGCCGGCTGGACTAGTGCTGAGTGAGCAGTACTTC,CASRPAGLVLSEQYF
-,many,TRBV5-1,TRBJ2-4,TGCGCCAGCAGCTTGGAGACAGCTATCCGGGGCGGTCAGTACTTC,CASSLETAIRGGQYF
-,-,TRBV5-1,TRBJ2-1,TGCGCCAGCAGCTTGGAGGCAGGAACCTACAATGAGCAGTTCTTC,CASSLEAGTYNEQFF
-,-,TRBV20-1,TRBJ2-3,TGCAGTGCTAGGGCGGGGCACACAGATACGCAGTATTTT,CSARAGHTDTQYF
TRBD2,many,TRBV13,TRBJ2-7,TGTGCCAGCAGCCGCCGGGGGGTTCGCACCTCCTACGAGCAGTACTTC,CASSRRGVRTSYEQYF
-,many,TRBV5-1,TRBJ1-5,TGCGCCAGCAGCTTGGGAGGGGGGAATCAGCCCCAGCATTTT,CASSLGGGNQPQHF
-,many,TRBV12-3/TRBV12-4,TRBJ2-7,TGTGCCAGCAGTTTGGGGGGTACTGACGAGCAGTACTTC,CASSLGGTDEQYF